The 14 T cell receptor beta chains reported below all come from one sample, sequenced in a study of a mutant IDH1 vaccine in newly diagnosed glioma. What these receptors recognize is not known. Sample time point: week 11, during vaccination. Each vaccine dose was 300 ug of mutant IDH1 20-mer peptide, with topical imiquimod. Profiled with immunoSEQ multiplex PCR; TCRdb holds only in-frame clones, not every one. The sample records 110,000 or so clones, 75% to 90% being singletons. The starting material was PBMCs, obtained from a glioma patient whose treatment included an IDH1 peptide vaccine. These receptors all stem from a woman aged 50 to 65 with glioma.

The chain is built from TRBV9 and TRBJ2-3; D call uncertain. The germline V gene has CDR1 SGDLS and CDR2 YYNGEE. The V gene lost 1 base and the J gene lost 0 bases, with 0 bases spanning the gap. The CDR3 is 12 residues long. The CDR3 reads CASSVSTDTQYF. The CDR3, as DNA: TGTGCCAGCAGCGTAAGCACAGATACGCAGTATTTT. The complete variable domain, with remaining parts taken from reference TRBV9 and TRBJ2-3, reads DSGVTQTPKHLITATGQRVTLRCSPRSGDLSVYWYQQSLDQGLQFLIQYYNGEERAKGNILERFSAQQFPDLHSELNLSSLELGDSALYFCASSVSTDTQYFGPGTRLTVL.

The V gene is TRBV7-9, the J gene TRBJ1-4; D remains unclear. Germline CDR1 SEHNR, CDR2 FQNEAQ (reference sequence). The CDR3 is 13 amino acids. V lost 2 bases to trimming and J lost 8 bases, with 9 bases between them. The CDR3 region has the DNA TGTGCCAGCAGCTTATTAAGGCCGGAAAAACTGTTTTTT. Translation: CASSLLRPEKLFF.

Only a few counts were recorded for this clone. Here the CDR3 reads CASTPQGANTDTQYF. In DNA, the CDR3 is TGTGCCAGCACCCCTCAGGGGGCCAACACAGATACGCAGTATTTT. The V call is TRBV7-9, the J call TRBJ2-3, with TRBD1 matching over 8 bases. Germline V gene lookup returns CDR1 SEHNR and CDR2 FQNEAQ (reference sequence). The CDR3 spans 15 residues. V was clipped by 7 bases and J by 2 bases; unmatched bases: 8. Combining the CDR3 with reference TRBV7-9 and TRBJ2-3 gives the whole variable domain DTGVSQNPRHKITKRGQNVTFRCDPISEHNRLYWYRQTLGQGPEFLTYFQNEAQLEKSRLLSDRFSAERPKGSFSTLEIQRTEQGDSAMYLCASTPQGANTDTQYFGPGTRLTVL.

V is TRBV5-4 and J is TRBJ2-2; perhaps TRBD2 as D (6 bases). Germline assignment: CDR1 SGHNT and CDR2 YYREEE (reference sequence). The V end was cut by 3 bases, the J end by 6 bases, with 18 bases between. The CDR3 runs to 16 residues. Written as DNA, the CDR3 is TGTGCCAGCAGCTCCCCACCGGGACTCAGCGCCGGGGAGCTGTTTTTT. This gives the protein CASSSPPGLSAGELFF.

The chain is built from TRBV28 and TRBJ2-7; a weak D match, TRBD1 (8 bases). Trimming took 6 bases from V and 2 from J, leaving 23 bases between them. The germline V gene has CDR1 MDHEN and CDR2 SYDVKM. The CDR3 loop spans 17 amino acids. The CDR3 sequence: CASRLKMRTGRAYEQYF. DNA for the CDR3: TGTGCCAGCAGACTAAAAATGAGGACAGGGAGGGCCTACGAGCAGTACTTC.

The V and J genes are TRBV7-6 and TRBJ1-4; weak D call: TRBD1 (6 bases). Germline V CDR1 and CDR2: SGHVS, FNYEAQ. The CDR3 has 13 amino acids. V gave up 5 bases and J gave up 7 bases, with 11 bases separating them. The CDR3 loop reads CASSPPRGEKLFF. DNA of the CDR3: TGTGCCAGCAGCCCGCCCAGGGGTGAAAAACTGTTTTTT.

This chain uses TRBV14 with TRBJ2-1, with 7 bases fitting TRBD1. Trimming at V came to 5 bases and at J to 10 bases, leaving 5 bases not matched to a gene. From germline, CDR1 is SGHDN and CDR2 FVKESK. The CDR3 has 12 amino acids. CDR3 coding DNA: TGTGCCAGCAGCTACGGGACAGCCGAGCAGTTCTTC. Its protein product is CASSYGTAEQFF.

The chain has TRBV5-1 and TRBJ1-3, with D uncertain. V lost 6 bases, J lost 3 bases, and 13 bases lay in between. The length of the CDR3 is 14 residues. Germline values: CDR1 SGHRS, CDR2 YFSETQ. CDR3 bases: TGCGCCAGCACCCTAGGGTCTCTTGGAAACACCATATATTTT. Translating it yields CASTLGSLGNTIYF.

The V gene is TRBV19, the J gene TRBJ1-2, with unresolved D. The CDR3 length is 16 residues. V dropped 4 bases and J dropped 0 bases, with 15 bases sitting between them. Germline loops: CDR1 LNHDA, CDR2 SQIVND (reference sequence). The CDR3 DNA sequence: TGTGCCAGTAGTACCTCAGAGGGAACAGCTAACTATGGCTACACCTTC. Its protein product is CASSTSEGTANYGYTF.

This clone was seen only once. V and J are TRBV14 and TRBJ2-7; D perhaps matches TRBD2 (5 bases). Germline assignment: CDR1 SGHDN and CDR2 FVKESK. The CDR3 sequence is 14 residues long. The V and J ends lost 1 base and 7 bases respectively, with 14 bases between them. CDR3 nucleotide sequence: TGTGCCAGCAGCCAAGTTGGGAGTTCAGAAGAGCAGTACTTC. This encodes CASSQVGSSEEQYF.

This clone was counted a single time. The chain joins TRBV2 to TRBJ2-6; no firm D call. The CDR3 is made up of 16 amino acids. V lost 6 bases and J 5 bases, leaving 17 bases between the germline ends. Per the germline V gene, CDR1 is SNHLY and CDR2 is FYNNEI. CDR3 sequence: CASSEPVGVWANVLTF. CDR3 DNA sequence: TGTGCCAGCAGCGAACCGGTAGGAGTCTGGGCCAACGTCCTGACTTTC.

Worth noting for this clone: In the same sample, other DNA sequences code for this CDR3. The CDR3 nucleotides are TGCGCCAGCAGCTTGAGTCAAGAGACCCAGTACTTC. Translated, it gives CASSLSQETQYF. The chain couples TRBV5-1 to TRBJ2-5; D uncertain. Germline V gene lookup returns CDR1 SGHRS and CDR2 YFSETQ. This CDR3 has 12 amino acids. Trimming left V 1 base short and J 2 bases short, with 3 bases between. Full variable domain (remainder filled in from reference TRBV5-1 and TRBJ2-5): KAGVTQTPRYLIKTRGQQVTLSCSPISGHRSVSWYQQTPGQGLQFLFEYFSETQRNKGNFPGRFSGRQFSNSRSEMNVSTLELGDSALYLCASSLSQETQYFGPGTRLLVL.

The CDR3 bases are TGCGCCAGCAGCCACCGGATGGGACAGGGGGTTCAGCCCCAGCATTTT. Its translation: CASSHRMGQGVQPQHF. The V call is TRBV4-1, the J call TRBJ1-5, with 11 bases lining up with TRBD1. Germline CDR1 is MGHRA and CDR2 is YSYEKL. The CDR3 is made up of 16 amino acids. V was pared by 3 bases and J by 6 bases, with 7 bases of the junction left unmatched.

This clone was observed once. This sequence joins TRBV7-3 and TRBJ1-2, with a weak D call TRBD1 (5 bases). In germline, CDR1 is SGHTA, CDR2 FQGTGA. Trimming took 5 bases from V and 0 from J, leaving 13 bases between them. The CDR3 consists of 15 residues. The CDR3 DNA sequence: TGTGCCAGCAGCCCGGGGCCGGTCGCTAACTATGGCTACACCTTC. It is translated as CASSPGPVANYGYTF.